The 9 T cell receptor beta chains presented below share a single source sample, sequenced in a study of T cells in Graves' hyperthyroidism and ophthalmopathy. There were TCR beta CDR3 regions amplified from RNA transcripts. An initial round of RT-PCR targeting the TCR CDR3 relied on the HTBI primer set. Via MiXCR, TCRdb re-called the multiplex PCR reads, giving one row per CDR3 protein. This sample yields under 600,000 distinct CDR3 sequences, of which roughly 16% are seen a single time; roughly 3.3% belongs to the top ten. Input material: blood. The receptor set was obtained from a woman aged 40 to 50 with Graves' ophthalmopathy.

This clonotype turned up a few times. The rearrangement links TRBV7-2 to TRBJ2-7; 11 bases are a match to TRBD2. J lost 2 bases, V lost 4 bases, and 4 bases had no gene match. The CDR3 has 15 residues. In germline, CDR1 is SGHTA, CDR2 FQGNSA. The CDR3 region is CASSWTSGQPYEQYF. CDR3 coding DNA: TGTGCCAGCAGCTGGACTAGCGGGCAGCCCTACGAGCAGTACTTC.

This clonotype was seen repeatedly, ten times or more. The chain uses TRBV18 and TRBJ1-1; TRBD1 might be the D (6 bases). This CDR3 has 16 amino acids. The germline V gene encodes CDR1 KGHSH and CDR2 LQKENI. V was trimmed by 3 bases and J by 5 bases, leaving 19 bases between them. CDR3 region: CASSPLRGPEGTEAFF. The CDR3 DNA reads as TGTGCCAGCTCACCCCTCAGGGGACCAGAGGGGACTGAAGCTTTCTTT.

This clonotype has a handful of counts. The J gene is TRBJ2-1, the V gene TRBV5-1; D gene ambiguous. This CDR3 comprises 12 residues. V was shortened by 2 bases and J by 8 bases, with 8 bases between the two germline ends. Germline lookup yields CDR1 SGHRS and CDR2 YFSETQ. The CDR3, as DNA: TGCGCCAGCAGCTTCCCCGCCCATGAGCAGTTCTTC. Its translation is CASSFPAHEQFF.

This chain uses TRBV20-1 with TRBJ2-1; tentatively, D is TRBD2 (6 bases). Trimming removed 8 bases from V and 0 bases from J, with 20 bases in between. Germline CDR1 and CDR2: DFQATT and SNEGSKA (reference sequence). There are 16 residues in the CDR3. The CDR3 nucleotides are TGCAGTTTCCCCCTCCGGGACTCCTACTCCTACAATGAGCAGTTCTTC. Translated: CSFPLRDSYSYNEQFF.

This clonotype was detected a few times. The J gene is TRBJ2-7, the V gene TRBV12-3 or TRBV12-4, with a possible D match to TRBD1 (5 bases). V lost 3 bases to trimming and J lost 2 bases, with 8 bases between them. The CDR3 has 13 amino acids. DNA for the CDR3: TGTGCCAGCAGTTTTCGACAGACCTACGAGCAGTACTTC. It specifies CASSFRQTYEQYF.

This clonotype has just a few counts. CDR3 sequence: CASSELAGVQEQYF. CDR3 bases: TGCGCCAGCAGTGAACTAGCGGGAGTTCAAGAACAGTACTTC. This chain links TRBV10-2 with TRBJ2-7; 11 nucleotides align to TRBD2. CDR3 length equals 14 residues. V lost 3 bases, J lost 10 bases, and 8 bases stayed unmatched. Germline CDR1 WSHSY, CDR2 SAAADI.

This clonotype was detected ten times or more. The J gene is TRBJ2-7, the V gene TRBV6-1; 8 bases map to TRBD2. The CDR3 consists of 19 residues. With V trimmed by 4 bases and J by 4 bases, 21 bases remained unmatched. Germline CDR1 MNHNS, CDR2 SASEGT. The CDR3 DNA reads as TGTGCCAGCAGTGGACCGCGGGAGGTACGAGCAGGGCGCCGTTACGAGCAGTACTTC. Residues: CASSGPREVRAGRRYEQYF.

This clonotype occurred a few times. The chain employs TRBV4-1 and TRBJ1-3, with 9 bases that match TRBD1. The germline CDR1 and CDR2 sequences are MGHRA and YSYEKL. With V trimmed by 0 bases and J by 9 bases, 12 bases remained unmatched. This CDR3 has 17 amino acids. CDR3 loop: CASSQEGTGQGSRTIYF. The CDR3 DNA sequence: TGCGCCAGCAGCCAAGAAGGTACGGGACAGGGTTCCCGCACCATATATTTT.

The chain has TRBV12-3 or TRBV12-4 and TRBJ2-4; 9 bases align to TRBD2. The CDR3 runs to 17 residues. With V trimmed by 3 bases and J by 2 bases, 8 bases remained unmatched. This CDR3 reads CASSLGRGGVSKNIQYF. The CDR3 coding sequence is TGTGCCAGCAGTTTGGGGCGGGGGGGAGTTTCCAAAAACATTCAGTACTTC.